The present T cell receptor beta chain was sequenced within a study of T cells in localized non-small cell lung cancer. Trimming took 5 bases from V and 3 from J, leaving 11 bases between them. In germline, CDR1 is SEHNR, CDR2 FQNEAQ (reference sequence). This CDR3 is built from 13 residues. Repertoires were generated with immunoSEQ multiplex PCR, while TCRdb's copy carries only in-frame clones and drops some. Of 15,000 to 20,000 clones in the sample, around 89% are singletons; the top ten hold more than 3%. The sequence was collected from a male donor aged 60 or over with stage II squamous cell lung carcinoma. Sequences were derived from peripheral blood, sampled before any cancer treatment. V and J are TRBV7-9 and TRBJ2-7; D possibly corresponds to TRBD2 (7 bases). The CDR3 is CASSAGAFYEQYF. CDR3 nucleotides: TGTGCCAGCAGCGCGGGGGCTTTCTACGAGCAGTACTTC.